The TCR beta chain described here comes from a study of cytomegalovirus exposure and HLA in healthy donors. V lost 7 bases and J lost 6; bases outside the gene matches: 6. Germline V lookup: CDR1 SQVTM, CDR2 ANQGSEA. This CDR3 is 13 amino acids long. It was with 60 Vbeta and 13 Jbeta primers that the PCR ran. TCRdb keeps only in-frame clones here, not all; method: immunoSEQ multiplex PCR. Of roughly 200,000 clones detected, roughly 80% appear once; the ten largest clones hold 2.7%. Comment on this clone: Its cognate antigen is unknown.

All the people who gave samples were healthy bone marrow donors. Regarding the study as a whole: It was in a later analysis that TCR association rates were seen to vary by HLA locus, highest for DRB1 and lowest for HLA-C. The authors judged a highly shared variant cluster likely a sequencing artifact. In a later analysis, at a false discovery rate of 0.05, roughly 16,000 TCR beta sequences matched HLA alleles.

The sample taken for sequencing was PBMCs. The receptor's source is a woman between 35 and 50 years old in good health and CMV-seronegative. The chain recombines TRBV29-1 with TRBJ2-5; 12 bases fit TRBD2. The CDR3: CSAGGLAGQTQYF. For the CDR3, the DNA is TGCAGCGCGGGCGGACTAGCGGGGCAGACCCAGTACTTC.